This TCR beta chain was profiled in a study of OX40 agonist ivuxolimab in advanced cancers. Looking at the study overall: Of the participants, under 50% had some prior anti-PD-1, anti-PD-L1 or anti-CTLA-4 therapy, which was allowed. Study-wide results and caveats: Certain nonresponders likewise exhibited a low normalized T-cell clonal expansion. Expanded clones belonging to CD8+ T cells outnumbered, on average, those of CD4+.

This table comes from immunoSEQ multiplex PCR, and its TCRdb copy is limited to in-frame clones, with some not included. The sample includes 70,000 to 75,000 clones, approximately 78% of them seen just once. Notes on this clone: Its target is not known.

The CDR3 sequence is 13 residues long. CDR1 and CDR2 from the germline V gene are SGHTA and FQGNSA. Trimming cost V 1 base and J 4 bases, with 4 bases left between them. The receptor was derived from an adult with an advanced solid tumor such as melanoma, head and neck, liver or kidney cancer. Sequencing used CD4+ or CD8+ T cells sorted from blood, obtained in a trial of the OX40 agonist ivuxolimab. The chain recombines TRBV7-2 with TRBJ1-4, with D uncertain. CDR3 in amino acids: CASSLVDNEKLFF. Here the CDR3 DNA reads TGTGCCAGCAGCTTAGTGGATAATGAAAAACTGTTTTTT.